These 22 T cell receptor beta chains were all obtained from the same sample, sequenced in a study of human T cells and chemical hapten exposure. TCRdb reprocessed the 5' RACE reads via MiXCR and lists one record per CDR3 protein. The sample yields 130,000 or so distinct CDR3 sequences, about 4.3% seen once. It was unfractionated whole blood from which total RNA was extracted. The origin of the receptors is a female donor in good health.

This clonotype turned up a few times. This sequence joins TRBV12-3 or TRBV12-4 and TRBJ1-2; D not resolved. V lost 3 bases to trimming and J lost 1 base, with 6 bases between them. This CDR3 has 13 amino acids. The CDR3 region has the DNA TGTGCCAGCAGTTTCGAGCGTAACTATGGCTACACCTTC. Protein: CASSFERNYGYTF.

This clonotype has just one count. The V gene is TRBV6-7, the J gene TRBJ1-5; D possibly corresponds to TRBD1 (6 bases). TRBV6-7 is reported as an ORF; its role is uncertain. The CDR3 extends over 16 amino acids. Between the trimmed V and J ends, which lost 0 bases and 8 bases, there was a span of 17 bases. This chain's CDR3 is CASSYSIRGAEKPQHF. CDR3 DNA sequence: TGTGCCAGCAGTTACTCGATCCGGGGGGCTGAGAAGCCCCAGCATTTT.

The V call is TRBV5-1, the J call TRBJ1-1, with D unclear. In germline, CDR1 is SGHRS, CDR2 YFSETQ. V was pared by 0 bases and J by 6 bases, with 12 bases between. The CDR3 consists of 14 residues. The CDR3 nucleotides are TGCGCCAGCAGCTTGGACAGACCTGGGGCTGAAGCTTTCTTT. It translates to CASSLDRPGAEAFF.

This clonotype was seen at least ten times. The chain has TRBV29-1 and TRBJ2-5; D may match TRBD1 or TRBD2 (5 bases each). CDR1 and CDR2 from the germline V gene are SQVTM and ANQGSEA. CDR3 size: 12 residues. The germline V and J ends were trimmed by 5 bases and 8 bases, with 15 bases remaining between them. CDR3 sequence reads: CSVWDPTGTQYF. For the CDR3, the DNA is TGCAGCGTTTGGGACCCAACGGGAACCCAGTACTTC. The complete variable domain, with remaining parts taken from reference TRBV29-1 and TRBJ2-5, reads SAVISQKPSRDICQRGTSLTIQCQVDSQVTMMFWYRQQPGQSLTLIATANQGSEATYESGFVIDKFPISRPNLTFSTLTVSNMSPEDSSIYLCSVWDPTGTQYFGPGTRLLVL.

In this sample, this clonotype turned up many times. The CDR3: CASSRIEAGGVGMNTEAFF. In DNA form, the CDR3 reads TGTGCCAGTAGTAGGATCGAGGCTGGGGGCGTGGGAATGAACACTGAAGCTTTCTTT. The chain has TRBV19 and TRBJ1-1, with TRBD1 as a possible D gene (6 bases). The CDR3 contains 19 residues. V was trimmed by 4 bases and J by 0 bases, leaving 24 bases between them. CDR1 LNHDA and CDR2 SQIVND come from the germline V gene (reference sequence).

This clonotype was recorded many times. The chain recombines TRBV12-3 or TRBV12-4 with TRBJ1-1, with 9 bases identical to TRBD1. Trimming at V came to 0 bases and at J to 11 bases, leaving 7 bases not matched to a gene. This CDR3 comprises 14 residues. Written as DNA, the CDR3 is TGTGCCAGCAGTTTAGCGCCAGACAGGGGGAGCGCTTTCTTT. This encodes CASSLAPDRGSAFF.

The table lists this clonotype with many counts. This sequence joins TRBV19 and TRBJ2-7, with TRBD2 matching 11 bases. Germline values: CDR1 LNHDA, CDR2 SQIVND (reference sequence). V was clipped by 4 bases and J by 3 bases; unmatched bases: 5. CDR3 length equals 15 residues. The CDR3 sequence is CASSRGLAVYYEQYF. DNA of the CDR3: TGTGCCAGTAGTAGGGGACTAGCGGTCTACTACGAGCAGTACTTC.

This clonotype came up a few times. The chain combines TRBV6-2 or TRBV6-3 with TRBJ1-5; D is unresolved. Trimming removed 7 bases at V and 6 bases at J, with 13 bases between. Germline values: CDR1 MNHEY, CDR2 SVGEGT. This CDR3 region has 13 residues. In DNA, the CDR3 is TGTGCCAGCAACCCATCGGGTTTTCAGCCCCAGCATTTT. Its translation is CASNPSGFQPQHF.

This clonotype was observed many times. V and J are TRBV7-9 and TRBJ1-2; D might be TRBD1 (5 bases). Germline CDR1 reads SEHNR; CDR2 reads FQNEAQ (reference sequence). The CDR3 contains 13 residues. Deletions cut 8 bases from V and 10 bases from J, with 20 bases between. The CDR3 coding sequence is TGTGCCAGCCGGGACCTTACGCGCTTTGTCTACACCTTC. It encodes CASRDLTRFVYTF.

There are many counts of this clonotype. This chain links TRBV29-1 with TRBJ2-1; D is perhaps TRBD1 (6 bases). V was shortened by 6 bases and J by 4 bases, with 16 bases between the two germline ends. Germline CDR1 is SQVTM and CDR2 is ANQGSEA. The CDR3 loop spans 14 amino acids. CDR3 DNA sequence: TGCAGCGTCGCCCCAGGGGCCCCTTACAATGAGCAGTTCTTC. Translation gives CSVAPGAPYNEQFF.

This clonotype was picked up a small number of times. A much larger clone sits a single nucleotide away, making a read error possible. CDR3 DNA sequence: TGTGCCAGCACCCTGGGGAGAGAGAATTCACCCCTCCACTTT. Its translation: CASTLGRENSPLHF. The chain uses TRBV6-1 and TRBJ1-6; D not certain. Trimming left V 7 bases short and J 7 bases short, with 14 bases between. The CDR3 is made up of 14 amino acids. Germline CDR1 MNHNS, CDR2 SASEGT.

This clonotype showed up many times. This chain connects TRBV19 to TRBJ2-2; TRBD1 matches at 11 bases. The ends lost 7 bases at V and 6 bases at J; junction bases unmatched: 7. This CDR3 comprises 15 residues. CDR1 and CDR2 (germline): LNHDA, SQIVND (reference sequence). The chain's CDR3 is CASTKDRGHPGELFF. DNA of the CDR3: TGTGCCAGTACCAAGGACAGGGGGCACCCCGGGGAGCTGTTTTTT.

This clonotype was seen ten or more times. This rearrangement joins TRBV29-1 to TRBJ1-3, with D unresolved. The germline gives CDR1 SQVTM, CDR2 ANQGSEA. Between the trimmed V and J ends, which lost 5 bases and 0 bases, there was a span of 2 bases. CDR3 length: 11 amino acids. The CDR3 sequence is CSVNSGNTIYF. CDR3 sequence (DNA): TGCAGCGTTAACTCTGGAAACACCATATATTTT. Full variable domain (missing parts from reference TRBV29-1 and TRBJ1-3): SAVISQKPSRDICQRGTSLTIQCQVDSQVTMMFWYRQQPGQSLTLIATANQGSEATYESGFVIDKFPISRPNLTFSTLTVSNMSPEDSSIYLCSVNSGNTIYFGEGSWLTVV.

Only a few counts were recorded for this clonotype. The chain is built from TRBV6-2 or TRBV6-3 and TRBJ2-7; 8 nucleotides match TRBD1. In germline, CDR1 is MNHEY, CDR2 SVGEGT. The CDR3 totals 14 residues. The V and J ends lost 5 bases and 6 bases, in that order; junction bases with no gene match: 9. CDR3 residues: CASSDRGGTIEQYF. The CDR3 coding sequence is TGTGCCAGCAGTGACAGGGGAGGTACGATCGAGCAGTACTTC.

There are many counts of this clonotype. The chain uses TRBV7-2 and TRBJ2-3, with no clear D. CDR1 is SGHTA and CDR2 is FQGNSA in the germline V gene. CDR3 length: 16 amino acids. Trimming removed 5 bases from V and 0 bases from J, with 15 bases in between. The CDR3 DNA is TGTGCCAGCAGCCCTGGGGTACAGACTAGCACAGATACGCAGTATTTT. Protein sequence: CASSPGVQTSTDTQYF.

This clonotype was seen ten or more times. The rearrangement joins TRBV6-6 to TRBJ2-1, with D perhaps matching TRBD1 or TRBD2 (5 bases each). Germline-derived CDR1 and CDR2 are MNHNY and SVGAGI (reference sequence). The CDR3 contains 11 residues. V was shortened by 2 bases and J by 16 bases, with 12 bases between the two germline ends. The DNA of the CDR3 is TGTGCCAGCAGTTACGAGGGACCCGCTTTCTTC. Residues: CASSYEGPAFF.

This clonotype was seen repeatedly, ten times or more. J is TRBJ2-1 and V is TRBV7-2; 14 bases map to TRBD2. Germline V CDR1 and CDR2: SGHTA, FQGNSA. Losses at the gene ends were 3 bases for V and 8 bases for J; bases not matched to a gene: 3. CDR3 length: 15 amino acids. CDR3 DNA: TGTGCCAGCAGCTTCGGACTAGCGGGGGGATATGAGCAGTTCTTC. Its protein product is CASSFGLAGGYEQFF.

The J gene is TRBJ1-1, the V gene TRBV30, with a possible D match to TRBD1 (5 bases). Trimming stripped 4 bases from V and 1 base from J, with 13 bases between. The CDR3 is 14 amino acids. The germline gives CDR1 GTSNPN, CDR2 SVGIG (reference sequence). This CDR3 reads CAWNRGRRNTEAFF. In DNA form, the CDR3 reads TGTGCCTGGAACCGGGGGAGGCGGAACACTGAAGCTTTCTTT.

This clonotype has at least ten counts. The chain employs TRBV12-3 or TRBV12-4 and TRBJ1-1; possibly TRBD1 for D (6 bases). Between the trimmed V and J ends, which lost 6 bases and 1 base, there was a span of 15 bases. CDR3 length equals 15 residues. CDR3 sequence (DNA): TGTGCCAGCAGCCCGGGGGACACTCGGAACACTGAAGCTTTCTTT. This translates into CASSPGDTRNTEAFF.

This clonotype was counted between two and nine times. CDR3 protein: CASRDRGLGNEQFF. Here the CDR3 DNA reads TGTGCCAGCCGGGACAGGGGTTTGGGGAATGAGCAGTTCTTC. The V and J genes are TRBV6-6 and TRBJ2-1, with 10 bases identical to TRBD1. This CDR3 is 14 amino acids long. Germline-derived CDR1 and CDR2 are MNHNY and SVGAGI (reference sequence). V lost 8 bases to trimming and J lost 7 bases; unmatched junction nucleotides: 8.

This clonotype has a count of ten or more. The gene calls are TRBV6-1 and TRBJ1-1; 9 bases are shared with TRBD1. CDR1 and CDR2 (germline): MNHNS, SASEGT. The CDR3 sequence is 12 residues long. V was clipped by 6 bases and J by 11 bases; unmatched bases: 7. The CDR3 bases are TGTGCCAGCAGCCGGACAGGGGAAGAGGCTTTCTTT. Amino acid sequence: CASSRTGEEAFF.

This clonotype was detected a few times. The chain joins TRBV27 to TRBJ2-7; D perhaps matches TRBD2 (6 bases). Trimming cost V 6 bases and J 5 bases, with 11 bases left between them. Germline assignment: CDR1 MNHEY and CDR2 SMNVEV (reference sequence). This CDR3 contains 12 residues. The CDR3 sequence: CASRTGGNEQYF. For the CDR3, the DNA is TGTGCCAGCAGGACTGGGGGGAACGAGCAGTACTTC.